The rows below give T cell receptor beta chains drawn from one sample of a study of blood T cell repertoires in COVID-19. Repertoires were generated with immunoSEQ multiplex PCR, while TCRdb's copy carries only in-frame clones and drops some. The sample lists approximately 50,000 clones; around 86% were seen once. Sample: peripheral blood. These receptors all come from a human donor in a cohort sampled during active COVID-19. The CDR3 runs from the conserved cysteine through the conserved F or W. Each record gives: CDR3 protein, CDR3 DNA, V gene, J gene, clone size, D gene. D genes are given only for firm matches. Clone sizes are given selectively: once, few, many, or a class where the clone is expanded.

CDR3aa: CASSPRSYETGSSYNEQFF
CDR3nt: TGCGCCAGCAGCCCTCGCTCCTACGAGACAGGGAGCTCCTACAATGAGCAGTTCTTC
v_gene: TRBV5-1
j_gene: TRBJ2-1
abundance: .
d_gene: TRBD1

CDR3aa: CASSQQGIGRQETQYF
CDR3nt: TGCGCCAGCAGCCAACAGGGGATAGGGAGACAAGAGACCCAGTACTTC
v_gene: TRBV4-1
j_gene: TRBJ2-5
abundance: .
d_gene: .

CDR3aa: CASSAGLASRGSPLHF
CDR3nt: TGTGCCAGCAGTGCGGGCCTTGCGAGTCGGGGTTCACCCCTCCACTTT
v_gene: TRBV27
j_gene: TRBJ1-6
abundance: .
d_gene: .

CDR3aa: CSVRPWSHGQETQYF
CDR3nt: TGCAGCGTCCGCCCCTGGTCCCACGGTCAAGAGACCCAGTACTTC
v_gene: TRBV29-1
j_gene: TRBJ2-5
abundance: .
d_gene: .

CDR3aa: CASSLLGANYGYTF
CDR3nt: TGTGCCAGCAGCTTGTTGGGGGCGAACTATGGCTACACCTTC
v_gene: TRBV5-4
j_gene: TRBJ1-2
abundance: once
d_gene: .

CDR3aa: CASSPVGLRETQYF
CDR3nt: TGTGCCAGCTCACCAGTGGGTTTGAGGGAGACCCAGTACTTC
v_gene: TRBV18
j_gene: TRBJ2-5
abundance: .
d_gene: .

CDR3aa: CASSSTGNIPYEQYF
CDR3nt: TGTGCCAGCAGCTCGACAGGGAACATACCCTACGAGCAGTACTTC
v_gene: TRBV7-9
j_gene: TRBJ2-7
abundance: .
d_gene: TRBD1

CDR3aa: CASSTYRAGVYEQYF
CDR3nt: TGTGCCAGCAGCACCTACAGAGCGGGAGTCTACGAGCAGTACTTC
v_gene: TRBV5-4
j_gene: TRBJ2-7
abundance: .
d_gene: TRBD2

CDR3aa: CASSQAPSEKLFF
CDR3nt: TGCGCCAGCAGCCAAGCTCCGAGTGAAAAACTGTTTTTT
v_gene: TRBV4-1
j_gene: TRBJ1-4
abundance: .
d_gene: .

CDR3aa: CSVEGTSGAYEQYF
CDR3nt: TGCAGCGTTGAAGGGACTAGCGGCGCCTACGAGCAGTACTTC
v_gene: TRBV29-1
j_gene: TRBJ2-7
abundance: .
d_gene: TRBD2

CDR3aa: CASSRVLPPGRNNSPLHF
CDR3nt: TGCGCCAGCAGCCGCGTGCTCCCCCCGGGGAGGAATAATTCACCCCTCCACTTT
v_gene: TRBV4-1
j_gene: TRBJ1-6
abundance: .
d_gene: .

CDR3aa: CASSSTGTGMAKNIQYF
CDR3nt: TGTGCCAGCAGCAGCACCGGGACAGGGATGGCCAAAAACATTCAGTACTTC
v_gene: TRBV9
j_gene: TRBJ2-4
abundance: .
d_gene: TRBD1

CDR3aa: CASSSTGNQPQHF
CDR3nt: TGTGCCAGTAGTAGTACAGGGAACCAGCCCCAGCATTTT
v_gene: TRBV19
j_gene: TRBJ1-5
abundance: once
d_gene: .

CDR3aa: CAWSVLEGQPQHF
CDR3nt: TGTGCCTGGAGTGTTTTGGAGGGTCAGCCCCAGCATTTT
v_gene: TRBV30
j_gene: TRBJ1-5
abundance: few
d_gene: .

CDR3aa: CASSKSPGRGAGELFF
CDR3nt: TGTGCCAGCAGCAAAAGTCCGGGCCGCGGGGCCGGGGAGCTGTTTTTT
v_gene: TRBV21-1
j_gene: TRBJ2-2
abundance: .
d_gene: .

CDR3aa: CASRVTGSNEQFF
CDR3nt: TGTGCCAGCAGGGTGACAGGGTCGAATGAGCAGTTCTTC
v_gene: TRBV6-5
j_gene: TRBJ2-1
abundance: .
d_gene: TRBD1

CDR3aa: CATSDPNSGNTIYF
CDR3nt: TGTGCCACCAGTGATCCTAACTCTGGAAACACCATATATTTT
v_gene: TRBV24-1
j_gene: TRBJ1-3
abundance: .
d_gene: .

CDR3aa: CASSFNGEGYNEQFF
CDR3nt: TGCGCCAGCAGCTTTAACGGGGAGGGCTACAATGAGCAGTTCTTC
v_gene: TRBV5-1
j_gene: TRBJ2-1
abundance: .
d_gene: TRBD2

CDR3aa: CASSHPGTGPGNTIYF
CDR3nt: TGTGCCAGCAGCCACCCCGGGACAGGGCCAGGAAACACCATATATTTT
v_gene: TRBV5-6
j_gene: TRBJ1-3
abundance: .
d_gene: TRBD1

CDR3aa: CASSVLPGETQYF
CDR3nt: TGTGCCAGCAGTGTCCTGCCGGGAGAGACCCAGTACTTC
v_gene: TRBV6-4
j_gene: TRBJ2-5
abundance: .
d_gene: .

CDR3aa: CASSHLLGRGLGETQYF
CDR3nt: TGTGCCAGCAGCCATCTCCTCGGCAGGGGGCTTGGGGAGACCCAGTACTTC
v_gene: TRBV5-4
j_gene: TRBJ2-5
abundance: .
d_gene: TRBD1

CDR3aa: CASSHPGTGPETQYF
CDR3nt: TGTGCCAGCAGCCATCCCGGGACAGGGCCAGAGACCCAGTACTTC
v_gene: TRBV3-1/TRBV3-2
j_gene: TRBJ2-5
abundance: .
d_gene: TRBD1

CDR3aa: CASSYSGNTIYF
CDR3nt: TGTGCCAGCAGCTACTCTGGAAACACCATATATTTT
v_gene: TRBV12-3/TRBV12-4
j_gene: TRBJ1-3
abundance: .
d_gene: .